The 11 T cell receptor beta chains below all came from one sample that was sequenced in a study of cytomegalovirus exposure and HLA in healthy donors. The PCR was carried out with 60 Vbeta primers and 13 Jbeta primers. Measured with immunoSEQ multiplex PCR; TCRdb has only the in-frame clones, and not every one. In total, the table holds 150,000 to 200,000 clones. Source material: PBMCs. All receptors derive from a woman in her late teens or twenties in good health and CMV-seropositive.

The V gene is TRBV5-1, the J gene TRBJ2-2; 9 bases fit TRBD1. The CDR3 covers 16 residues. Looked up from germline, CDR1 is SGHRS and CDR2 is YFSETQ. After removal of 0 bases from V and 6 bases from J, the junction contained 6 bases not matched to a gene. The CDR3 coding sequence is TGCGCCAGCAGCTTGGGACAGGGGGTCGTCGCCGGGGAGCTGTTTTTT. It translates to CASSLGQGVVAGELFF.

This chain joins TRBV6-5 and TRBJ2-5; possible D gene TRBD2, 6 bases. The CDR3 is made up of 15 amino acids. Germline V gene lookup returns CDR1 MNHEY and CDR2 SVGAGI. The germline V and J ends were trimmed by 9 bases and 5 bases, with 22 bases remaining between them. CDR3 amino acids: CASKKTGLPLETQYF. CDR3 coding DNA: TGTGCCAGTAAAAAGACGGGACTGCCCTTGGAGACCCAGTACTTC.

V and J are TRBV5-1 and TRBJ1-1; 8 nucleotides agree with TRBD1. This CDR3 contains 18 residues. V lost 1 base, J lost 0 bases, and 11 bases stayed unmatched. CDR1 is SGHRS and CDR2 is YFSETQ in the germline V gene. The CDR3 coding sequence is TGCGCCAGCAGCTTGCCAACAACGACAGGGGTGGTGAACACTGAAGCTTTCTTT. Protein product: CASSLPTTTGVVNTEAFF.

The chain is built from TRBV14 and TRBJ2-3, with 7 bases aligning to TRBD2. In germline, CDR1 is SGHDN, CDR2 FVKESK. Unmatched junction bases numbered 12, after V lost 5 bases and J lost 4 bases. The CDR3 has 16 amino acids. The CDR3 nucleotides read TGTGCCAGCAGCTTTCGAGCGGGGAGGGGCTCAGATACGCAGTATTTT. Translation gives CASSFRAGRGSDTQYF.

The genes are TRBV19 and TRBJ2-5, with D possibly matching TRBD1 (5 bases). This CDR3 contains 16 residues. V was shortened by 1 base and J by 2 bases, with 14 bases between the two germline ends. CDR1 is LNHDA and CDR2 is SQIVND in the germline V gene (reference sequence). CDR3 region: CASSIGVRAYQETQYF. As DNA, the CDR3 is TGTGCCAGTAGTATAGGAGTCAGGGCGTATCAAGAGACCCAGTACTTC.

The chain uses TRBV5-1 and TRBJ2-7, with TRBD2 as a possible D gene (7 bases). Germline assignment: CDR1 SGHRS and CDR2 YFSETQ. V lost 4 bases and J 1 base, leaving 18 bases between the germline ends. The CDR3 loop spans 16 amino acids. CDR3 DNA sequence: TGCGCCAGCAGCCATGGGGGGGCTGTGGGATCCTACGAGCAGTACTTC. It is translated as CASSHGGAVGSYEQYF.

The CDR3 region has the DNA TGTGCCTGGAGTGACCTTCGAGATATATTCGAAAAACTGTTTTTT. Protein: CAWSDLRDIFEKLFF. The chain has TRBV30 and TRBJ1-4, with D hard to call. The length of the CDR3 is 15 residues. CDR1 and CDR2 from the germline V gene are GTSNPN and SVGIG (reference sequence). Trimming cost V 1 base and J 8 bases, with 17 bases left between them.

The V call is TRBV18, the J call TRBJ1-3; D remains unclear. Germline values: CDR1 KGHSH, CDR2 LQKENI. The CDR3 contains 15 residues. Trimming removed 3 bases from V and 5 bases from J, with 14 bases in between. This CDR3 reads CASSPAGGERNTIYF. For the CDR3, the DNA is TGTGCCAGCTCACCTGCAGGTGGGGAGAGAAACACCATATATTTT.

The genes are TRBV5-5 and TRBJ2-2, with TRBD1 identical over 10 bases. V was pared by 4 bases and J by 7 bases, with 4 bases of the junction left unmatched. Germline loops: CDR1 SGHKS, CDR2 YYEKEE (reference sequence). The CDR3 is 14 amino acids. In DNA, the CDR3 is TGTGCCAGCAGCCGACAGGGGGCGGACGGGGAGCTGTTTTTT. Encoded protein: CASSRQGADGELFF.

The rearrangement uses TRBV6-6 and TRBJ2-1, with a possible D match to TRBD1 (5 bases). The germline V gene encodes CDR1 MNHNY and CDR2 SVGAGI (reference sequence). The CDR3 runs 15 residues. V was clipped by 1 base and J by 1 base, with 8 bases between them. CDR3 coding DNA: TGTGCCAGCAGTTACTTGGCAGGGTCCTACAATGAGCAGTTCTTC. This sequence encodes CASSYLAGSYNEQFF.

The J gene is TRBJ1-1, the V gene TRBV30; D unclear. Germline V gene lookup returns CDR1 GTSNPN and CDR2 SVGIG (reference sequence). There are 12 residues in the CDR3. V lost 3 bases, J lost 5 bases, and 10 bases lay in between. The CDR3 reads CAWSPGWTEAFF. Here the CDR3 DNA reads TGTGCCTGGAGCCCGGGGTGGACTGAAGCTTTCTTT.